These 16 T cell receptor beta chains came from one sample sequenced in a study of blood T cell repertoires in COVID-19. TCRdb keeps only in-frame clones here, not all; method: immunoSEQ multiplex PCR. This sample has 200,000 or so clones, with 80% to 90% found just once. Sequenced: peripheral blood. All receptors come from a man between 25 and 39 years old with active or convalescent COVID-19.

The chain links TRBV6-9 to TRBJ1-1; D remains ambiguous. V lost 5 bases and J lost 10, with 14 bases in between. This CDR3 comprises 12 residues. Germline assignment: CDR1 MNHGY and CDR2 SVAAGI. CDR3 sequence (DNA): TGTGCCAGCAGTCCAGGACCCGGAGGAGCTTTCTTT. It encodes CASSPGPGGAFF.

The chain combines TRBV6-5 with TRBJ1-2; D is unresolved. Germline V gene lookup returns CDR1 MNHEY and CDR2 SVGAGI. Trimming removed 4 bases at V and 9 bases at J, with 12 bases between. The CDR3 sequence is 12 residues long. As DNA, the CDR3 is TGTGCCAGCAGTTCCCAGGCCGAGAGCTACACCTTC. Protein product: CASSSQAESYTF.

J is TRBJ2-1 and V is TRBV6-2 or TRBV6-3; a weak D match, TRBD2 (5 bases). Trimming pared 2 bases from V and 5 bases from J, leaving 10 bases between. This CDR3 is 14 amino acids long. Per germline, CDR1 MNHEY and CDR2 SVGEGT. The CDR3 coding sequence is TGTGCCAGCAGTTACGCGGCTAGCCACAATGAGCAGTTCTTC. Residues: CASSYAASHNEQFF.

The rearrangement uses TRBV3-1 (or the pseudogene TRBV3-2) and TRBJ1-2, with 7 bases fitting TRBD1. Germline trimming cut 3 bases from V and 2 bases from J; bases unmatched to any gene: 3. The length of the CDR3 is 14 residues. Looked up from germline, CDR1 is LGHDT and CDR2 is YNNKEL (reference sequence). The CDR3 spells CASSQMTGNYGYTF. The CDR3 DNA follows: TGTGCCAGCAGCCAGATGACAGGGAACTATGGCTACACCTTC.

The V gene is TRBV12-3 or TRBV12-4, the J gene TRBJ2-1; D not certain. Trimming removed 2 bases at V and 3 bases at J, with 5 bases between. The CDR3 consists of 13 residues. CDR3 DNA: TGTGCCAGCAGTTTAAACGGCTACAATGAGCAGTTCTTC. It is translated as CASSLNGYNEQFF.

J is TRBJ1-3 and V is TRBV18, with TRBD1 identical over 7 bases. CDR1 is KGHSH, CDR2 LQKENI, per germline. V shed 3 bases, J shed 0 bases, and the junction held 5 bases outside the gene matches. The CDR3 totals 16 residues. The CDR3: CASSPRQGSSGNTIYF. Written as DNA, the CDR3 is TGTGCCAGCTCACCCAGACAGGGTTCCTCTGGAAACACCATATATTTT.

In this sample, this clone turned up a few times. The chain has TRBV4-1 and TRBJ1-2; 8 bases are a match to TRBD1. In germline, CDR1 is MGHRA, CDR2 YSYEKL. V shed 0 bases and J 4 bases; nucleotides not matched to a gene: 4. The CDR3 sequence is 15 residues long. The CDR3 loop reads CASSQDHGTGYGYTF. CDR3 sequence (DNA): TGCGCCAGCAGCCAAGATCACGGGACAGGCTATGGCTACACCTTC.

This clone was recorded at least ten times. The chain uses TRBV6-1 and TRBJ2-7; 12 nucleotides match TRBD2. Per the germline V gene, CDR1 is MNHNS and CDR2 is SASEGT. The V and J ends lost 3 bases and 0 bases, in that order; junction bases with no gene match: 0. The CDR3 spans 15 residues. CDR3 DNA sequence: TGTGCCAGCAGTGAGACTAGCGGGAGCTCCTACGAGCAGTACTTC. Translation gives CASSETSGSSYEQYF.

The chain combines TRBV29-1 with TRBJ1-6; D possibly corresponds to TRBD1 (5 bases). Germline-derived CDR1 and CDR2 are SQVTM and ANQGSEA. Between the trimmed V and J ends, which lost 1 base and 10 bases, there was a span of 17 bases. The CDR3 runs 15 residues. The CDR3 bases are TGCAGCGTTGAAGGGGGACTGGGCTATCAATCACCCCTCCACTTT. Translation gives CSVEGGLGYQSPLHF.

This chain connects TRBV4-1 to TRBJ2-3; 12 bases align to TRBD2. The V segment lost 3 bases and the J segment 4 bases; nucleotides outside the gene matches: 8. The CDR3 spans 17 residues. Germline V gene sequence: CDR1 MGHRA, CDR2 YSYEKL. CDR3 loop: CASSQSPSGGAADTQYF. DNA for the CDR3: TGCGCCAGCAGCCAGTCCCCTAGCGGGGGGGCCGCAGATACGCAGTATTTT.

This clone was seen a handful of times. V is TRBV27 and J is TRBJ2-2, with 9 bases aligning to TRBD1. CDR3 size: 16 residues. V shed 5 bases and J 5 bases; nucleotides not matched to a gene: 9. Germline loops: CDR1 MNHEY, CDR2 SMNVEV (reference sequence). The CDR3 is CASSHGRTGVTGELFF. The CDR3 DNA follows: TGTGCCAGCAGTCACGGGCGGACAGGGGTGACCGGGGAGCTGTTTTTT.

The CDR3 protein is CASSYSRQTNEKLFF. In DNA form, the CDR3 reads TGTGCCAGCAGTTACTCGAGACAGACTAATGAAAAACTGTTTTTT. The rearrangement uses TRBV6-5 and TRBJ1-4; perhaps TRBD1 as D (5 bases). This CDR3 spans 15 amino acids. V was cut by 0 bases and J by 2 bases, with 7 bases left in between. CDR1 is MNHEY, CDR2 SVGAGI, per germline.

V usage is TRBV6-5 and J usage is TRBJ2-7, with 9 nucleotides matching TRBD2. V lost 8 bases to trimming and J lost 0 bases; unmatched junction nucleotides: 8. The CDR3 runs to 15 residues. Germline V gene data show CDR1 as MNHEY and CDR2 as SVGAGI. The CDR3 spells CASVSSTSGSYEQYF. For the CDR3, the DNA is TGTGCCAGCGTGTCTTCGACTAGCGGCTCCTACGAGCAGTACTTC.

The chain carries TRBV28 and TRBJ2-1; 9 bases match TRBD2. Germline V gives CDR1 MDHEN, CDR2 SYDVKM. V dropped 4 bases and J dropped 7; count of bases not matched to a gene: 8. The CDR3 runs to 15 residues. The CDR3 loop reads CASSSYSGSQNEQFF. In nucleotides, the CDR3 is TGTGCCAGCAGTTCTTATAGCGGGAGCCAGAATGAGCAGTTCTTC. Using reference TRBV28 and TRBJ2-1 for the parts outside the CDR3, the full variable domain is DVKVTQSSRYLVKRTGEKVFLECVQDMDHENMFWYRQDPGLGLRLIYFSYDVKMKEKGDIPEGYSVSREKKERFSLILESASTNQTSMYLCASSSYSGSQNEQFFGPGTRLTVL.

The table lists this clone with a count of one. This rearrangement joins TRBV30 to TRBJ2-3; TRBD2 aligns across 12 bases. Germline lookup yields CDR1 GTSNPN and CDR2 SVGIG (reference sequence). The trim removed 6 bases at V and 6 bases at J, leaving 7 bases unmatched. The CDR3 totals 14 residues. The CDR3 region has the DNA TGTGCCTGCCCCCTAGCGGGAGGGCCCGATACGCAGTATTTT. This codes for CACPLAGGPDTQYF.

The CDR3 sequence: CASMGQGVSGYTF. In nucleotides, the CDR3 is TGTGCCAGTATGGGACAGGGGGTTAGTGGCTACACCTTC. The chain combines TRBV19 with TRBJ1-2; 11 bases align to TRBD1. V lost 7 bases and J lost 7; bases outside the gene matches: 5. CDR3 length: 13 residues. CDR1 and CDR2 (germline): LNHDA, SQIVND (reference sequence).